This T cell receptor beta chain comes out of a study of early T cells in non-severe SARS-CoV-2 infection. This clonotype was seen repeatedly, ten times or more. The V segment lost 3 bases and the J segment 8 bases; nucleotides outside the gene matches: 9. Germline V gives CDR1 SGHRS, CDR2 YFSETQ. This CDR3 spans 15 amino acids. The library protocol tagged individual cDNA molecules with unique molecular identifiers. From the 5' RACE reads, TCRdb called clonotypes with MiXCR, one entry per CDR3 protein. This sample has tens of thousands of distinct CDR3 sequences, with 8.5% to 12% found just once. The rearrangement joins TRBV5-1 to TRBJ2-1, with 9 positions matching TRBD2. The clonotype was recovered from an adult who was a healthcare worker with PCR-confirmed SARS-CoV-2 infection or an uninfected control (not recorded which). The source was whole blood, collected at baseline. CDR3 sequence: CASSSLIAGVDEQFF. The CDR3 DNA follows: TGCGCCAGCAGCTCCCTGATAGCGGGAGTCGATGAGCAGTTCTTC.